The 27 T cell receptor beta chains listed next were all sequenced from one sample in a study of tumor and adjacent non-tumor tissue in lung cancer. This sample's RNA came from whole unsorted tissue. Three rounds of nested PCR, following a modified ARM-PCR protocol, produced the TCRbeta library. TCRdb analysed the multiplex PCR reads with MiXCR anew, one entry per CDR3 protein. The table lists some 120,000 distinct CDR3 sequences, roughly 64% of them singletons. Specimen: lung tumor tissue. These receptors came from a man younger than 45 with non-small cell lung cancer.

In regard to this clonotype: A much larger clonotype is one base distant, so this may be a read error. V is TRBV20-1 and J is TRBJ2-5; D is tentatively TRBD1 or TRBD2 (5 bases each). Per germline, CDR1 DFQATT and CDR2 SNEGSKA (reference sequence). This CDR3 is 13 amino acids long. With 6 bases removed from V and 5 bases from J, the gap between germline ends came to 16 bases. The DNA for the CDR3 is TGCAGTGCCAGGCCGTGGGGGAAGGAGACCCAGTACTTC. It encodes CSARPWGKETQYF.

Details on this clonotype: A much bigger clone sits one base away, suggesting this may be a read error. The chain recombines TRBV12-3 or TRBV12-4 with TRBJ2-7; no clear D gene. V gave up 6 bases and J gave up 4 bases, with 7 bases separating them. CDR3 length equals 11 residues. Here the CDR3 reads CASRSTYEQYF. CDR3 coding DNA: TGTGCCAGCAGATCCACTTACGAGCAGTACTTC.

V usage is TRBV6-4 and J usage is TRBJ2-1; D may be TRBD2 (5 bases). V lost 1 base and J lost 0, with 25 bases in between. The CDR3 length is 21 residues. Germline loops: CDR1 MRHNA, CDR2 SNTAGT. The CDR3 DNA sequence: TGTGCCAGCAGTGACTTTGGGGTGGCGAGCGCTGGCGGGTTCTCCTACAATGAGCAGTTCTTC. This sequence encodes CASSDFGVASAGGFSYNEQFF.

Of note for this clonotype: An end of the junction differs from the germline gene, which may be a read error. The gene calls are TRBV7-3 and TRBJ2-5, with D possibly matching TRBD2 (5 bases). CDR1 and CDR2 (germline): SGHTA, FQGTGA. CDR3 length: 14 residues. The CDR3 reads CASSLLGGGETHYF. The CDR3 DNA is TGTGCCAGCAGCTTACTGGGTGGAGGAGAGACCCATTACTTC.

In regard to this clonotype: A much larger clone differs from this one at a single base, so this may be a read error. This sequence joins TRBV6-6 and TRBJ1-2; unclear D gene. CDR1 and CDR2 (germline): MNHNY, SVGAGI (reference sequence). The CDR3 extends over 13 amino acids. V was shortened by 7 bases and J by 1 base, with 10 bases between the two germline ends. The CDR3 reads CASTVRLNYGYTF. The CDR3 nucleotides read TGTGCCAGCACAGTGAGGCTTAACTATGGCTACACCTTC.

As for this clonotype: With a much larger clone just one base away, this may be a read error. This chain connects TRBV29-1 to TRBJ2-1, with a possible D match to TRBD2 (5 bases). The CDR3 runs 13 residues. CDR1 and CDR2 from the germline V gene are SQVTM and ANQGSEA. V dropped 7 bases and J dropped 4 bases, with 14 bases sitting between them. The CDR3 region has the DNA TGCAGCGCGGGAACACGAGGGTACAATGAGCAGTTCTTC. Protein sequence: CSAGTRGYNEQFF.

With respect to this clonotype: Because it lacks the conserved phenylalanine or tryptophan at the end, this CDR3 is likely a read error. The chain couples TRBV6-5 to TRBJ2-2, with no clear D. Looked up from germline, CDR1 is MNHEY and CDR2 is SVGAGI. CDR3 size: 13 residues. The V gene lost 8 bases and the J gene lost 2 bases, with 9 bases spanning the gap. The chain's CDR3 is CASDTPNTGELFL. CDR3 bases: TGTGCCAGCGATACCCCCAACACCGGGGAGCTGTTTCTT.

This clonotype has only a few counts. It may be a read error: a sequence one base away is much more abundant. The V and J genes are TRBV12-3 or TRBV12-4 and TRBJ2-5; D gene unclear. This CDR3 contains 12 residues. This chain's CDR3 is CASSRFEETRYF. CDR3 bases: TGTGCCAGCAGCCGTTTCGAAGAGACCCGGTACTTC.

This clonotype was seen more than once but under ten times. With a much larger clone just one base away, this may be a read error. The V gene is TRBV20-1, the J gene TRBJ1-2; D might be TRBD1 (5 bases). In germline, CDR1 is DFQATT, CDR2 SNEGSKA (reference sequence). This CDR3 is 13 amino acids long. As DNA, the CDR3 is TGCAATGCTAGCGGGGGACGGTCCTATGGCTACACCTTC. Its translation: CNASGGRSYGYTF.

In regard to this clonotype: The CDR3 carries no conserved terminal phenylalanine or tryptophan, so it likely arises from a read error. The chain joins TRBV20-1 to TRBJ2-7; maybe TRBD2 (6 bases). The CDR3 totals 13 residues. Germline assignment: CDR1 DFQATT and CDR2 SNEGSKA (reference sequence). The CDR3 region is CSASRELSYEQYL. The DNA for the CDR3 is TGCAGTGCTTCCCGGGAGCTCTCCTATGAGCAGTACCTC.

This clonotype was detected a few times. The V gene is TRBV11-2, the J gene TRBJ2-7; D is perhaps TRBD1 or TRBD2 (5 bases each). Germline CDR1 is SGHAT and CDR2 is FQNNGV. The ends were cut back, 4 bases at V and 7 bases at J, with 20 bases in the middle. The CDR3 runs 15 residues. The CDR3 DNA sequence: TGTGCCAGCAGCTCAACCGGGACGGGCTCCGGTGAGCAGTACTTC. Translated: CASSSTGTGSGEQYF.

About this clonotype itself: This likely comes from a read error, as the CDR3 has no conserved phenylalanine or tryptophan at its end. The chain is built from TRBV20-1 and TRBJ2-5; 12 nucleotides match TRBD2. Germline loops: CDR1 DFQATT, CDR2 SNEGSKA (reference sequence). There are 15 residues in the CDR3. Trimming took 3 bases from V and 5 from J; bases not matched to a gene: 7. In DNA, the CDR3 is TGCAGTGCTAGGCGACTAGCGGGAGAGATGGAGACCCAGTACCTC. Encoded protein: CSARRLAGEMETQYL.

V gene TRBV6-2 or TRBV6-3 combines with J gene TRBJ2-6; 7 positions match TRBD1. Looked up from germline, CDR1 is MNHEY and CDR2 is SVGEGT. The ends lost 8 bases at V and 2 bases at J; junction bases unmatched: 6. CDR3 length: 15 residues. The CDR3 nucleotides are TGTGCCAGCGGTGCTAGGGGGCCTGGGGCCAACGTCCTGACTTTC. It yields the protein CASGARGPGANVLTF.

In the case of this clonotype: At one boundary the junction diverges from the germline segment, which might be a read error. The chain has TRBV28 and TRBJ2-1; unclear D gene. Germline V gene data show CDR1 as MDHEN and CDR2 as SYDVKM. The CDR3 runs to 18 residues. The CDR3 DNA follows: TGTGCCAGCAGTTCCACCATAGTGGAGAAGAGCTCCTACAATGGGCAGTTCTTC. Protein product: CASSSTIVEKSSYNGQFF.

About this clonotype: At one end the junction does not follow the germline gene, possibly because of a read error. This chain joins TRBV24-1 and TRBJ2-1, with a tentative D call TRBD1 (5 bases). This CDR3 is 16 amino acids long. The germline V gene encodes CDR1 KGHDR and CDR2 SFDVKD. CDR3 sequence reads: CVTSDLLGPSYNEQFF. Written as DNA, the CDR3 is TGCGTCACCAGTGATTTGCTGGGGCCTTCCTACAATGAGCAGTTCTTC.

For this clonotype: This could be a read error, since a much larger clone is one nucleotide away. The chain uses TRBV20-1 and TRBJ2-3, with D perhaps matching TRBD1 (5 bases). CDR1 and CDR2 from the germline V gene are DFQATT and SNEGSKA (reference sequence). This CDR3 has 14 amino acids. As DNA, the CDR3 is TGCAATGCTAGAGATCCATCCAGGGCAGATACGCAGTATTTT. Amino acids: CNARDPSRADTQYF.

This chain connects TRBV11-3 to TRBJ2-5; a possible D gene is TRBD2 (6 bases). The CDR3 loop spans 16 amino acids. In germline, CDR1 is SGHNT, CDR2 YENEEA. Trimming stripped 7 bases from V and 2 bases from J, with 20 bases between. CDR3 nucleotide sequence: TGTGCCAGCAACTCCCCGCGCGGGACTGAGCAAGAGACCCAGTACTTC. Residues: CASNSPRGTEQETQYF.

Note on this clonotype: A read error may account for a junction end that differs from germline. The chain joins TRBV6-1 to TRBJ1-2; no firm D call. The CDR3 covers 13 residues. Germline-derived CDR1 and CDR2 are MNHNS and SASEGT. The CDR3 reads CASSEFDIYDYTF. The CDR3 nucleotides are TGTGCCAGCAGTGAATTCGACATCTATGACTACACCTTC.

This rearrangement joins TRBV7-8 to TRBJ1-6; D unresolved. Germline V gene data show CDR1 as SGHVS and CDR2 as FQNEAQ. This CDR3 has 13 residues. V was pared by 1 base and J by 8 bases, with 6 bases between. CDR3 in amino acids: CASSLVRDSPLHF. DNA of the CDR3: TGTGCCAGCAGCTTAGTTCGTGATTCACCCCTCCACTTT.

This clonotype was found many times. CDR3 protein: CASSQGQGRATNEKLFF. The CDR3 DNA reads TGCGCCAGCAGCCAAGGACAGGGTCGGGCAACTAATGAAAAACTGTTTTTT. The J gene is TRBJ1-4, the V gene TRBV4-1, with TRBD1 matching over 7 bases. CDR3 length: 17 amino acids. Germline assignment: CDR1 MGHRA and CDR2 YSYEKL. The J segment lost 0 bases and the V segment lost 1 base, leaving 5 bases of the junction unmatched.

Notes on this clonotype: A much larger clone sits a single nucleotide away, making a read error possible. V usage is TRBV4-2 and J usage is TRBJ2-1; D possibly corresponds to TRBD2 (5 bases). The CDR3 is made up of 15 amino acids. The germline V gene has CDR1 LGHNA and CDR2 YNFKEQ. CDR3 protein: CASTQASGNYNEQFF. The CDR3 DNA is TGTGCCAGCACCCAAGCCAGCGGAAACTACAATGAGCAGTTCTTC.

This clonotype was found a few times. A read error may produce the germline difference seen at one junction end. This chain links TRBV14 with TRBJ2-2, with 11 positions matching TRBD2. The CDR3 spans 15 residues. The V gene's germline CDR1 is SGHDN and CDR2 FVKESK. This CDR3 is CASRRTSGHTGGLFF. CDR3 nucleotides: TGTGCCAGCAGGCGGACTAGCGGGCACACCGGGGGGCTGTTTTTT.

About this clonotype: Given a much more abundant clone one base away, this may be a read error. The CDR3 sequence: CASSQENVETQYF. CDR3 DNA: TGCGCCAGCAGCCAAGAGAACGTAGAGACCCAGTACTTC. This chain uses TRBV4-1 with TRBJ2-5; D remains ambiguous. V shed 0 bases and J shed 4 bases, with 6 bases lying between them. The CDR3 length is 13 residues. CDR1 MGHRA and CDR2 YSYEKL come from the germline V gene.

Note on this clonotype: A much larger clone lies a single base off, so this may be a read error. This chain uses TRBV6-5 with TRBJ2-1; D unclear. Germline assignment: CDR1 MNHEY and CDR2 SVGAGI. The CDR3 sequence is 14 residues long. The CDR3 loop reads CANSYSDISNEQFF. The CDR3 DNA reads TGTGCCAACAGTTACTCTGACATCTCCAATGAGCAGTTCTTC.

A note on this clonotype: This clone may be a read error of a much larger clone one base away. The J gene is TRBJ1-6, the V gene TRBV29-1; possible D gene TRBD1, 6 bases. Germline CDR1 SQVTM, CDR2 ANQGSEA. The CDR3 extends over 13 amino acids. CDR3 DNA: TGCAGCGTGAGGGAGGGACATAATTCATCCCTCCACTTT. It yields the protein CSVREGHNSSLHF.

This clonotype occurred many times. The rearrangement joins TRBV10-2 to TRBJ2-1, with D possibly TRBD2 on 5 matching bases. CDR1 and CDR2 (germline): WSHSY, SAAADI. V lost 2 bases to trimming and J lost 8 bases, with 16 bases between them. This CDR3 is built from 15 residues. CDR3 coding DNA: TGCGCCAGCAGTGAGGTGAGCGGCCCTTGGGATGAGCAGTTCTTC. Its protein is CASSEVSGPWDEQFF.

This clonotype appeared a single time. At one boundary the junction diverges from the germline segment, which might be a read error. The chain links TRBV12-3 or TRBV12-4 to TRBJ1-2; a possible D gene is TRBD1 (5 bases). The CDR3 extends over 11 amino acids. The CDR3 region has the DNA TGCGCCAGCAATGTAGGGACTGGCTACAGCTTC. Translation gives CASNVGTGYSF.